This note documents a single T cell receptor (beta chain) sequence. V lost 8 bases and J lost 4, with 18 bases in between. This CDR3 comprises 15 residues. Germline V gene lookup returns CDR1 SNHLY and CDR2 FYNNEI. The data were produced by immunoSEQ multiplex PCR, yet TCRdb's version contains in-frame clones alone and is incomplete. The sample lists 140,000 to 150,000 clones, more than 85% occurring once. This sample is part of a study of T cell responses to AZD1222 COVID-19 vaccine. This TCR was sampled from an adult in good health. The material was peripheral blood, obtained on day 0 of AZD1222 vaccination. V is TRBV2 and J is TRBJ2-1; TRBD1 or TRBD2 may be the D gene (5 bases each). The CDR3 loop is CASPVGEGSYNEQFF. The CDR3 coding sequence is TGTGCCAGCCCAGTGGGTGAGGGGTCTTACAATGAGCAGTTCTTC. The whole variable domain, remainder taken from reference TRBV2 and TRBJ2-1, is EPEVTQTPSHQVTQMGQEVILRCVPISNHLYFYWYRQILGQKVEFLVSFYNNEISEKSEIFDDQFSVERPDGSNFTLKIRSTKLEDSAMYFCASPVGEGSYNEQFFGPGTRLTVL.